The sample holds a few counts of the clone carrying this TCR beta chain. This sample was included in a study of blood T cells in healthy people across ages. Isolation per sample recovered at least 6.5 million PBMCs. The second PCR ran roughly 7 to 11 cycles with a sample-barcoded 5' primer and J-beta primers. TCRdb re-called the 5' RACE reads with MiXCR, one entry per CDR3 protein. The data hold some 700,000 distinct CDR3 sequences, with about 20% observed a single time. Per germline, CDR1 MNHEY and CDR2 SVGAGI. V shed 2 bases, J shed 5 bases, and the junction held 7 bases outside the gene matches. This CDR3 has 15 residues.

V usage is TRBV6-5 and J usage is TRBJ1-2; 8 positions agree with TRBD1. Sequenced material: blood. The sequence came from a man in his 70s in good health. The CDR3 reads CASSYRTGNVYGYTF. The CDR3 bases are TGTGCCAGCAGTTACAGGACAGGGAATGTGTATGGCTACACCTTC.